Listed below are T cell receptor beta chains from one sample, sequenced in a study of ipilimumab plus nivolumab after autologous stem cell transplantation. The method was immunoSEQ multiplex PCR; TCRdb's version includes in-frame clones alone and lacks a portion of them. Among more than 20,000 clones listed, 77% were seen once. Sequencing used PBMCs, obtained in a trial of ipilimumab plus nivolumab as post-transplant consolidation. These receptors were taken from a male donor with diffuse large B-cell lymphoma. Both conserved end residues are part of each CDR3. D genes are given only for firm matches. Not all rows give a size; the values are once, few, many and, for expanded clones, a class.

clone size	D gene	V gene	J gene	CDR3 DNA	CDR3 protein
many	-	TRBV20-1	TRBJ2-5	TGCAGTGCTCTTAAAGAGACCCAGTACTTC	CSALKETQYF
-	-	TRBV15	TRBJ2-1	TGTGCCACCAGCAGAGATTGGGCGACGGTTGACAATGAGCAGTTCTTC	CATSRDWATVDNEQFF
-	-	TRBV9	TRBJ2-7	TGTGCCAGCAGCGACCTCCGTGCGGACGCCAGCTCCTACGAGCAGTACTTC	CASSDLRADASSYEQYF
-	-	TRBV19	TRBJ2-5	TGTGCCAGTAGTATAGTACGGCATTTCCTTGGGGAGACCCAGTACTTC	CASSIVRHFLGETQYF
-	TRBD1	TRBV6-1	TRBJ2-7	TGTGCCAGCAGTGTCTCTAGGACAGGGTCCTACGAGCAGTACTTC	CASSVSRTGSYEQYF
-	TRBD1	TRBV19	TRBJ1-5	TGTGCCAGTAGTTGGACAGGTCCTCTTCAGCCCCAGCATTTT	CASSWTGPLQPQHF
-	TRBD1	TRBV7-6	TRBJ1-5	TGTGCCAGCAGCACCACAGGGACAGGGTCAAAGCATTTT	CASSTTGTGSKHF
-	-	TRBV2	TRBJ1-5	TGTGCCAGCAGTGAAGCATGGGGATATAGCAATCAGCCCCAGCATTTT	CASSEAWGYSNQPQHF
-	-	TRBV11-2	TRBJ2-7	TGTGCCAGCAGCTTAGCGACAGGCTCGTCCTACGAGCAGTACTTC	CASSLATGSSYEQYF
-	-	TRBV14	TRBJ1-2	TGTGCCAGCAGCCAAGATGGGGGGGCTCGCTATGGCTACACCTTC	CASSQDGGARYGYTF
-	-	TRBV7-4	TRBJ1-5	TGTGCCAGCAGCTTAGACCCTCAGAGCAATCAGCCCCAGCATTTT	CASSLDPQSNQPQHF
-	-	TRBV9	TRBJ1-1	TGTGCCAGCAGCGCCCGACCTCAGGGGAAGAACACTGAAGCTTTCTTT	CASSARPQGKNTEAFF
-	TRBD1	TRBV30	TRBJ2-7	TGTGCCTGGGGGACAGGGTTACTCTACGAGCAGTACTTC	CAWGTGLLYEQYF
-	-	TRBV18	TRBJ2-3	TGTGCCAGCTCACCGGATTGGGGAACAGATACGCAGTATTTT	CASSPDWGTDTQYF
-	-	TRBV7-2	TRBJ1-5	TGTGCCAGCAGCGACCGGGTAGGGGGTCATCAGCCCCAGCATTTT	CASSDRVGGHQPQHF
-	-	TRBV28	TRBJ2-7	TGTGCCAGCCTTGGTGAGGGCGGGGAGCAGTACTTC	CASLGEGGEQYF
-	-	TRBV28	TRBJ1-2	TGTGCCAGCAGTTTATGGGTTAGGCAGGGGTATGGCTACACCTTC	CASSLWVRQGYGYTF
-	-	TRBV10-2	TRBJ1-6	TGCGCCAGCAGTGAGTTGGTGGGGCGCAATAATTCACCCCTCCACTTT	CASSELVGRNNSPLHF
-	-	TRBV5-6	TRBJ2-1	TGTGCCAGCAGGGTTGAGTCGACAGGAGTGGGTGGAGAGCAGTTCTTC	CASRVESTGVGGEQFF
-	-	TRBV30	TRBJ2-3	TGTGCCTGGAGTGTATCGACAACCACAGATACGCAGTATTTT	CAWSVSTTTDTQYF
-	-	TRBV19	TRBJ2-4	TGTGCCAGTACCTATCAGGGCTGGGAAAACATTCAGTACTTC	CASTYQGWENIQYF
-	TRBD1	TRBV11-2	TRBJ2-1	TGTGCCAGCAGCTTGGGTGGGACAGGGGGCTTTTTTCCGTACAATGAGCAGTTCTTC	CASSLGGTGGFFPYNEQFF
-	-	TRBV4-1	TRBJ1-2	TGCGCCAGCAGCACCGCCACGGGGGCGAGAGGCTACACCTTC	CASSTATGARGYTF
few	-	TRBV7-2	TRBJ2-5	TGTGCCAGCAGCTTAGAAATAGGACAGCAAGAGACCCAGTACTTC	CASSLEIGQQETQYF
-	-	TRBV5-1	TRBJ1-1	TGCGCCAGCAGCTTCGATGTGGGTCGGGGCGCTGAAGCTTTCTTT	CASSFDVGRGAEAFF
medium-sized	TRBD1	TRBV19	TRBJ1-2	TGTGCCAGTAGTATCTCCGGGACAGGGAACTATGGCTACACCTTC	CASSISGTGNYGYTF
-	-	TRBV11-3	TRBJ1-5	TGTGCCAGCAGCCCGGTCAGGGGATGCGGTCAGCCCCAGCATTTT	CASSPVRGCGQPQHF
-	TRBD2	TRBV6-1	TRBJ2-7	TGTGCCAGCAGTTTAGCGGGGGGGTTTTCCTACGAGCAGTACTTC	CASSLAGGFSYEQYF
-	TRBD2	TRBV4-2	TRBJ2-1	TGTGCCAGCAGCCAAGAAATATGGCTAGCGGGGGAGTACAATGAGCAGTTCTTC	CASSQEIWLAGEYNEQFF